These 8 T cell receptor beta chains came from one sample sequenced in a study of CD8+ T cells in alopecia areata. In each case, RNA was isolated and then reverse transcribed into cDNA as the sequencing template. Libraries were prepared by immunoSEQ multiplex PCR; TCRdb keeps only in-frame clonotypes and omits some of them. The data contain 130,000 or so clones, about 51% of them singletons. Sequencing input: NKG2D-low CD8+ T cells sorted from blood. The source is a human donor with alopecia areata.

The genes are TRBV29-1 and TRBJ2-1; perhaps D is TRBD1 or TRBD2 (6 bases each). The CDR3 sequence is 15 residues long. The germline V gene has CDR1 SQVTM and CDR2 ANQGSEA. The V end was cut by 6 bases, the J end by 0 bases, with 15 bases between. CDR3 loop: CSVATGASSYNEQFF. Written as DNA, the CDR3 is TGCAGCGTAGCCACGGGGGCCAGCTCCTACAATGAGCAGTTCTTC.

The chain employs TRBV7-2 and TRBJ2-4, with TRBD1 identical over 8 bases. Germline CDR1 reads SGHTA; CDR2 reads FQGNSA. This CDR3 is built from 14 residues. The J segment lost 8 bases and the V segment lost 5 bases, leaving 8 bases of the junction unmatched. The CDR3, as DNA: TGTGCCAGCAGCCCTTGGACAGGGTGGTACATTCAGTACTTC. Its translation: CASSPWTGWYIQYF. Supplemented by reference TRBV7-2 and TRBJ2-4, the full variable domain reads GAGVSQSPSNKVTEKGKDVELRCDPISGHTALYWYRQSLGQGLEFLIYFQGNSAPDKSGLPSDRFSAERTGGSVSTLTIQRTQQEDSAVYLCASSPWTGWYIQYFGAGTRLSVL.

The chain combines TRBV4-1 with TRBJ1-1; 8 bases map to TRBD1. Germline V gives CDR1 MGHRA, CDR2 YSYEKL. CDR3 length: 16 residues. Trimming cost V 1 base and J 0 bases; bases outside gene matches: 4. The DNA of the CDR3 is TGCGCCAGCAGCCAAGCTCAGGGGGCGGTGAACACTGAAGCTTTCTTT. Amino acids: CASSQAQGAVNTEAFF.

This clone came up a few times. V gene TRBV29-1 combines with J gene TRBJ2-7; a weak D match, TRBD2 (6 bases). Germline lookup yields CDR1 SQVTM and CDR2 ANQGSEA. This CDR3 spans 12 amino acids. The ends were cut back, 4 bases at V and 7 bases at J, with 14 bases in the middle. The CDR3 is CSVVDGRGEQYF. CDR3 DNA sequence: TGCAGCGTTGTTGACGGGAGAGGTGAGCAGTACTTC.

J is TRBJ1-4 and V is TRBV7-9, with 7 bases fitting TRBD1. V gave up 7 bases and J gave up 6 bases; unmatched junction bases: 8. The CDR3 loop spans 14 amino acids. Germline values: CDR1 SEHNR, CDR2 FQNEAQ (reference sequence). CDR3 nucleotides: TGTGCCAGCAATGCGACAGGGATGGATGAAAAACTGTTTTTT. Translating gives CASNATGMDEKLFF. Variable domain in full (rest from reference TRBV7-9 and TRBJ1-4): DTGVSQNPRHKITKRGQNVTFRCDPISEHNRLYWYRQTLGQGPEFLTYFQNEAQLEKSRLLSDRFSAERPKGSFSTLEIQRTEQGDSAMYLCASNATGMDEKLFFGSGTQLSVL.

This clone was observed a handful of times. This chain links TRBV15 with TRBJ2-7, with D hard to call. This CDR3 has 13 amino acids. Trimming shortened V by 2 bases and J by 4 bases, and 9 bases separated the two germline ends. Germline V gene lookup returns CDR1 LNHNV and CDR2 YYDKDF (reference sequence). The CDR3 DNA reads as TGTGCCACCAGCAGATCCGGTCGTTACGAGCAGTACTTC. As protein: CATSRSGRYEQYF.

This clone has only a few counts. The chain is built from TRBV29-1 and TRBJ2-5, with TRBD2 matching 9 bases. J was trimmed by 10 bases and V by 4 bases; bases with no gene match: 22. CDR1 is SQVTM, CDR2 ANQGSEA, per germline. This CDR3 has 17 residues. The CDR3 region has the DNA TGCAGCGTTGTCGGGACTAGCTTCGGGAGGGAGCTGGGTTACCAGTACTTC. Translation gives CSVVGTSFGRELGYQYF.

This clone turned up a few times. The V call is TRBV28, the J call TRBJ2-5; the match to TRBD2 covers 9 bases. The V gene end was trimmed by 1 base and the J gene end by 5 bases; junction bases not matched to a gene: 11. The CDR3 is 17 residues long. Germline assignment: CDR1 MDHEN and CDR2 SYDVKM. CDR3 nucleotide sequence: TGTGCCAGCAGTTTATCGGGTCGCGGGAGGGCCCGGGAGACCCAGTACTTC. It yields the protein CASSLSGRGRARETQYF.